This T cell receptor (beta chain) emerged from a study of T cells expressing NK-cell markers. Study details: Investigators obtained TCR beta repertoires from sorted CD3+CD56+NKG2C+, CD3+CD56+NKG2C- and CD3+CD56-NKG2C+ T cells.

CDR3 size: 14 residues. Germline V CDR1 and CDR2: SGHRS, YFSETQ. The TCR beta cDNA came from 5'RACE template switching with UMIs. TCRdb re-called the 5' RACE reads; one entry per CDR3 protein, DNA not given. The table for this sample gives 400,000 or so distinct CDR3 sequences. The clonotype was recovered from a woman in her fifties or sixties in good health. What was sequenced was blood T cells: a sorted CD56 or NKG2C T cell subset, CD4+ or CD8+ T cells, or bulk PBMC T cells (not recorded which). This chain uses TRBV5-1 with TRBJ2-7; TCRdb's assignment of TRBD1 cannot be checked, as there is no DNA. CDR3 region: CASSLVGQEEEQYF.